Below are 20 T cell receptor beta chains sequenced from a single sample in a study of blood T cell repertoires in COVID-19. Assay used: immunoSEQ multiplex PCR; TCRdb lists only in-frame clones, some missing. Of about 170,000 clones listed, approximately 82% were seen once; the top ten hold 6.5% to 8.5%. Sequencing input: peripheral blood. These receptors all come from a woman in her forties with COVID-19, enrolled during active disease.

Worth noting for this clone: Relative to the germline gene, one junction end is altered; a read error may explain this. The chain joins TRBV3-1 (or the pseudogene TRBV3-2) to TRBJ2-7; TRBD2 matches at 7 bases. The germline CDR1 and CDR2 sequences are LGHDT and YNNKEL (reference sequence). The CDR3 extends over 15 amino acids. The CDR3 coding sequence is TGTGCCAGCAGCCAAGGAGGGCTAGCGGCCTACGAGCAATACTTC. Amino acid sequence: CASSQGGLAAYEQYF.

The genes are TRBV12-3 or TRBV12-4 and TRBJ1-2; maybe TRBD1 (5 bases). Trimming shortened V by 8 bases and J by 6 bases, and 13 bases separated the two germline ends. This CDR3 has 12 residues. The CDR3 nucleotides read TGTGCCAGCGGGGCGAGTCGTCATGGCTACACCTTC. Its protein is CASGASRHGYTF.

The CDR3 spells CASSGQGRGFQETQYF. The CDR3 region has the DNA TGTGCCAGTAGTGGACAGGGAAGGGGGTTCCAAGAGACCCAGTACTTC. The chain has TRBV19 and TRBJ2-5; TRBD1 agrees at 8 bases. With V trimmed by 5 bases and J by 1 base, 9 bases remained unmatched. This CDR3 has 16 residues. Germline V gene lookup returns CDR1 LNHDA and CDR2 SQIVND (reference sequence).

CDR3 protein: CASSLEPGQGGKLFF. DNA of the CDR3: TGTGCCAGCAGCCTGGAACCGGGACAGGGTGGAAAACTGTTTTTT. This sequence joins TRBV4-2 and TRBJ1-4; 9 bases are a match to TRBD1. Germline CDR1 reads LGHNA; CDR2 reads YNFKEQ. CDR3 length equals 15 residues. The V gene end was trimmed by 4 bases and the J gene end by 10 bases; junction bases not matched to a gene: 10.

The genes are TRBV14 and TRBJ1-3; possible D gene TRBD1, 5 bases. The V end lost 6 bases, the J end lost 0 bases, and 12 bases lay between the germline ends. The CDR3 totals 15 residues. Germline V CDR1 and CDR2: SGHDN, FVKESK. CDR3 amino acids: CASRPPGNSGNTIYF. CDR3 nucleotide sequence: TGTGCCAGCAGACCACCAGGGAACTCTGGAAACACCATATATTTT.

V usage is TRBV12-5 and J usage is TRBJ2-2; 9 bases agree with TRBD2. This CDR3 is built from 16 residues. The germline CDR1 and CDR2 sequences are LGHNT and FRNRAP. The junction had 9 bases not matched to a gene; V was cut back by 5 bases and J by 5 bases. This CDR3 reads CASGLLSSGGTGELFF. The DNA of the CDR3 is TGTGCTAGTGGTCTCCTCTCAAGCGGGGGGACCGGGGAGCTGTTTTTT.

The V call is TRBV4-1, the J call TRBJ2-7; TRBD1 is a possible D gene (6 bases). Trimming stripped 1 base from V and 4 bases from J, with 17 bases between. The CDR3 is 16 amino acids. CDR1 is MGHRA and CDR2 is YSYEKL in the germline V gene. This CDR3 reads CASSQGSGQARYEQYF. CDR3 DNA sequence: TGCGCCAGCAGCCAAGGGTCGGGACAAGCTCGATACGAGCAGTACTTC.

The sample holds a few counts of this clone. The V gene is TRBV27, the J gene TRBJ1-5; D is uncertain. This CDR3 comprises 11 residues. CDR1 MNHEY and CDR2 SMNVEV come from the germline V gene (reference sequence). V lost 6 bases and J lost 4, with 4 bases in between. The CDR3 loop reads CASRINQPQHF. CDR3 nucleotide sequence: TGTGCCAGCAGAATAAATCAGCCCCAGCATTTT.

The rearrangement links TRBV18 to TRBJ2-4; a weak D match, TRBD1 (5 bases). CDR1 and CDR2 from the germline V gene are KGHSH and LQKENI. The CDR3 covers 15 residues. With 0 bases removed from V and 7 bases from J, the gap between germline ends came to 13 bases. In nucleotides, the CDR3 is TGTGCCAGCTCACCACCGTCTGGGAACAGGAACATTCAGTACTTC. Translating gives CASSPPSGNRNIQYF.

The V call is TRBV20-1, the J call TRBJ2-7; TRBD2 aligns across 10 bases. Trimming took 3 bases from V and 5 from J; bases not matched to a gene: 10. CDR3 size: 15 residues. Germline V gives CDR1 DFQATT, CDR2 SNEGSKA (reference sequence). The CDR3 sequence: CSASPLLAGVHEQYF. CDR3 DNA: TGCAGTGCTAGTCCCCTTCTAGCGGGAGTCCACGAGCAGTACTTC.

The J gene is TRBJ2-7, the V gene TRBV14; no definite D call. Germline-derived CDR1 and CDR2 are SGHDN and FVKESK. There are 14 residues in the CDR3. V lost 1 base and J lost 0, with 7 bases in between. The DNA of the CDR3 is TGTGCCAGCAGCCAAGTCCTAGACTCCTACGAGCAGTACTTC. The encoded protein is CASSQVLDSYEQYF.

The V gene is TRBV4-1, the J gene TRBJ2-7; the D gene is possibly TRBD1 (5 bases). Per germline, CDR1 MGHRA and CDR2 YSYEKL. With 3 bases removed from V and 0 bases from J, the gap between germline ends came to 15 bases. The CDR3 is 16 residues long. The CDR3 region has the DNA TGCGCCAGCAGCCAGCTGGACATGGGATTCTCCTACGAGCAGTACTTC. Amino acid sequence: CASSQLDMGFSYEQYF.

This clone was recorded once. The chain combines TRBV4-1 with TRBJ1-1; D remains ambiguous. The CDR3 extends over 13 amino acids. V gave up 2 bases and J gave up 4 bases, with 8 bases separating them. The germline V gene has CDR1 MGHRA and CDR2 YSYEKL. The CDR3 nucleotides are TGCGCCAGCAGCCAACCGAGCCCCACTGAAGCTTTCTTT. This encodes CASSQPSPTEAFF.

About this clone itself: Different DNA sequences within this sample yield the same CDR3. The chain has TRBV7-3 and TRBJ2-2, with a possible D match to TRBD2 (6 bases). The CDR3 spans 13 residues. CDR1 SGHTA and CDR2 FQGTGA come from the germline V gene. V gave up 2 bases and J gave up 5 bases, with 6 bases separating them. The CDR3 DNA reads TGTGCCAGCAGCTTACGGGGGACCGGGGAGCTGTTTTTT. Translated: CASSLRGTGELFF.

This clone turned up a few times. J is TRBJ1-3 and V is TRBV18, with D maybe TRBD1 (6 bases). CDR1 is KGHSH, CDR2 LQKENI, per germline. V lost 6 bases and J 0 bases, leaving 15 bases between the germline ends. The CDR3 contains 16 residues. DNA of the CDR3: TGTGCCAGCTCGCGTGCAGGGGCTGACTCTGGAAACACCATATATTTT. Amino acids: CASSRAGADSGNTIYF.

In its sample, this clone was seen a few times. The rearrangement uses TRBV3-1 (or the pseudogene TRBV3-2) and TRBJ1-2; 8 bases are shared with TRBD1. The CDR3 length is 13 residues. Germline V gene lookup returns CDR1 LGHDT and CDR2 YNNKEL (reference sequence). Unmatched junction bases numbered 1, after V lost 0 bases and J lost 7 bases. CDR3 region: CASSQEGQGGYTF. The CDR3 DNA reads TGTGCCAGCAGCCAAGAAGGACAGGGTGGCTACACCTTC.

This clone was seen once. V gene TRBV6-5 combines with J gene TRBJ1-1; D is perhaps TRBD1 (6 bases). Trimming cost V 5 bases and J 1 base, with 11 bases left between them. Germline V gene lookup returns CDR1 MNHEY and CDR2 SVGAGI. The CDR3 length is 14 residues. This CDR3 is CASSPDSRNTEAFF. The CDR3 nucleotides read TGTGCCAGCAGTCCGGACAGCAGGAACACTGAAGCTTTCTTT.

J is TRBJ2-3 and V is TRBV2; 11 bases map to TRBD2. The CDR3 consists of 15 residues. The V gene end was trimmed by 4 bases and the J gene end by 2 bases; junction bases not matched to a gene: 2. Per the germline V gene, CDR1 is SNHLY and CDR2 is FYNNEI. CDR3: CASSGLAGYTDTQYF. CDR3 sequence (DNA): TGTGCCAGCAGTGGACTAGCGGGATACACAGATACGCAGTATTTT.

V gene TRBV5-6 combines with J gene TRBJ2-7; 8 nucleotides match TRBD2. The CDR3 sequence is 14 residues long. Unmatched junction bases numbered 0, after V lost 1 base and J lost 0 bases. Germline-derived CDR1 and CDR2 are SGHDT and YYEEEE. Here the CDR3 DNA reads TGTGCCAGCAGCTTGACTAGCGGCTCCTACGAGCAGTACTTC. As protein: CASSLTSGSYEQYF. Supplemented by reference TRBV5-6 and TRBJ2-7, the full variable domain reads DAGVTQSPTHLIKTRGQQVTLRCSPKSGHDTVSWYQQALGQGPQFIFQYYEEEERQRGNFPDRFSGHQFPNYSSELNVNALLLGDSALYLCASSLTSGSYEQYFGPGTRLTVT.

This chain links TRBV28 with TRBJ2-1, with 12 bases matching TRBD2. CDR3 length equals 15 residues. With V trimmed by 6 bases and J by 6 bases, 6 bases remained unmatched. The germline gives CDR1 MDHEN, CDR2 SYDVKM. CDR3 in DNA: TGTGCCAGCAGCCCGGGGACTAGCGGGTTCAATGAGCAGTTCTTC. Translating gives CASSPGTSGFNEQFF.